Detailed here is one TCR beta chain. The protocol was immunoSEQ multiplex PCR, while the TCRdb copy is restricted to in-frame clones and leaves out a portion. The sample shows 500,000 to 850,000 clones, over 75% of them seen only once. V lost 4 bases to trimming and J lost 4 bases, with 8 bases between them. The V gene's germline CDR1 is SEHNR and CDR2 FQNEAQ (reference sequence). CDR3 size: 13 residues. The data are from a study of shared T cell receptors in the human thymus. This sample also belongs to another study, concerning human thymus T cells. This second study notes: Those donating were healthy Finnish infants in corrective surgery for congenital heart defects. Resections from corrective heart surgery supplied the thymus tissue. What appeared biased in thymic and blood repertoires was the usage of V and J genes. Related research described thymic repertoires that were highly overlapping among unrelated individuals.

Sequencing was performed on thymocytes. This TCR came from a boy less than two years old with a congenital heart defect. The V and J genes are TRBV7-9 and TRBJ2-1; D is undetermined. CDR3 protein: CASSSVEYNEQFF. The CDR3 coding sequence is TGTGCCAGCAGCTCCGTGGAGTACAATGAGCAGTTCTTC.